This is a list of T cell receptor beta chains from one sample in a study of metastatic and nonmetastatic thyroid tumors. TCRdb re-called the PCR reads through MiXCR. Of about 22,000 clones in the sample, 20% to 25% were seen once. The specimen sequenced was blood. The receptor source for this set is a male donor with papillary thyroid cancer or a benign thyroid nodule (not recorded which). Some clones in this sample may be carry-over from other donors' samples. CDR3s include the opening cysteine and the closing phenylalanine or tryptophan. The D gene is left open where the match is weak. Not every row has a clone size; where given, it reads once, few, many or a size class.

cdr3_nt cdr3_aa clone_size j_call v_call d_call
TGTGCCAGCAGTTCGGATCTCGTCGGGGACGATCAGTACTTC CASSSDLVGDDQYF . TRBJ2-7 TRBV2 .
TGTGCCAGCAGCCGTCCGGGACAGGGGGCGCGAAATGAGCAGTTCTTC CASSRPGQGARNEQFF many TRBJ2-1 TRBV11-2 TRBD1
TGTGCCAGCAGTTACGGAGTATTCACAGATACGCAGTATTTT CASSYGVFTDTQYF . TRBJ2-3 TRBV6-2/TRBV6-3 .
TGCAGTGCTAGAGATGTGGGACTAGCGGGAGTCGATGAGCAGTTCTTC CSARDVGLAGVDEQFF many TRBJ2-1 TRBV20-1 TRBD2
TGTGCCAGCCAGGCTACCAAGGGGACCCAGTACTTC CASQATKGTQYF medium-sized TRBJ2-5 TRBV2 .
TGTGCCAGCAGTTTAGATGTACAGACTGAAGCTTTCTTT CASSLDVQTEAFF medium-sized TRBJ1-1 TRBV27 .
TGTGCCACCAGCAGAGACCCCTACAAGGAGCAGTTCTTC CATSRDPYKEQFF few TRBJ2-1 TRBV15 .
TGTGCCAGCAGTTTAAAGGGGGTGGAGACCCAGTACTTC CASSLKGVETQYF medium-sized TRBJ2-5 TRBV28 .
TGTGCCAGCATCCACCCCCAGGGGTCGGGCACCGTGGAGCTGTTTTTT CASIHPQGSGTVELFF . TRBJ2-2 TRBV11-2 .
TGTGCCAGCAGTCAAGAGTGGGCAGGGGTAACCGGGGAGCTGTTTTTT CASSQEWAGVTGELFF many TRBJ2-2 TRBV14 .
TGTGCCAGCAGAGGTAACTGGAACTATGGCTACACCTTC CASRGNWNYGYTF many TRBJ1-2 TRBV6-2/TRBV6-3 .
TGTGCCAGTAGTATCAGCCAGGGCACTGGAAACACCATATATTTT CASSISQGTGNTIYF medium-sized TRBJ1-3 TRBV19 .
TGTGCCAGCAGTCCAGCCATGGGGGGCTCCCAGCAGTTCTTC CASSPAMGGSQQFF many TRBJ2-1 TRBV5-5 .
TGTGCCAGCAGCCAATCAGTGGGAGGTAGCTTCACTGAAGCTTTCTTT CASSQSVGGSFTEAFF many TRBJ1-1 TRBV16 .
TGCGCCAGCAGCTTGCTCCCTAGCGGGGAAAATTACAATGAGCAGTTCTTC CASSLLPSGENYNEQFF once TRBJ2-1 TRBV5-1 TRBD2
TGTGCCAGCAGTGAACTCGACAGGTTCCACGAGCAGTACTTC CASSELDRFHEQYF few TRBJ2-7 TRBV6-1 .
TGTGCCACCCGACTAGCGGGCACCTCCTACAATGAGCAGTTCTTC CATRLAGTSYNEQFF . TRBJ2-1 TRBV6-1 TRBD2
TGCAGTGCTAGATATCTGGTAGATGAGCAGTTCTTC CSARYLVDEQFF once TRBJ2-1 TRBV20-1 .
TGTGCCAGCTCAAGTACGGCGGGGGGAACACCCCTCCACTTT CASSSTAGGTPLHF many TRBJ1-6 TRBV6-1 .
TGTGCCAGCATCCCTGGGGGGGACAGTGGGCACGAGCAGTACTTC CASIPGGDSGHEQYF few TRBJ2-7 TRBV7-6 .
TGTGCCAGCAGCCCAGTAAGCGGCTCTGGGGCCAACGTCCTGACTTTC CASSPVSGSGANVLTF many TRBJ2-6 TRBV3-1 .
TGCGCCAGCAGCTTGGATGGAAGGGCATTCGAGCAGTACTTC CASSLDGRAFEQYF . TRBJ2-7 TRBV5-1 .
TGCGCCAGCAGCCCAGAATTCGGGGCAGGAAATGGAAAACTGTTTTTT CASSPEFGAGNGKLFF many TRBJ1-4 TRBV5-1 .
TGTGCCAGCAGCTCACGAGTCTCTGGGGCCAACCTCCTGACTTTC CASSSRVSGANLLTF few TRBJ2-6 TRBV6-5 .
TGTGCCAGCAGTTTACGGTGGAGTGGGGGTCACTCGTCGCCCCTCCACTTT CASSLRWSGGHSSPLHF many TRBJ1-6 TRBV12-3/TRBV12-4 .